This T cell receptor (beta chain) is from a study of T cells after somatic rescue of genetic block. TCRdb's copy holds only in-frame clones and misses some; the assay was immunoSEQ multiplex PCR. The table lists 70,000 or so clones, about 90% of them singletons, with around 3% in the top ten. This CDR3 region has 15 residues. Trimming removed 3 bases from V and 3 bases from J, with 12 bases in between. CDR1 is KGHSH and CDR2 is LQKENI in the germline V gene. The chain is built from TRBV18 and TRBJ1-5, with a possible D match to TRBD1 (5 bases). Sequenced input: peripheral blood mononuclear cells (PBMCs). The TCR was taken from a man aged 40-55 years. The CDR3 DNA follows: TGTGCCAGCTCACCCCGGGGGGGGAACAATCAGCCCCAGCATTTT. This translates into CASSPRGGNNQPQHF.